These 12 T cell receptor beta chains originate from one sample sequenced in a study of regulatory T cells in long-lasting Graves disease. Combining iRepertoire HTBI primers with Arm-PCR of CDR3 regions, the authors built TCR beta libraries. TCRdb used MiXCR to reprocess the multiplex PCR reads, holding one entry per CDR3 protein. The sample lists about 660,000 distinct CDR3 sequences; 25% to 35% were seen once. The sample's time point: persistent/refractory GD, antithyroid drugs over 5 years with positive TRAb. The TCR library was prepared using RNA isolated from PBMCs. The sequencing here drew on peripheral blood mononuclear cells (PBMCs), taken when the disease was refractory, from a patient treated with antithyroid drugs. The receptors derive from a female donor with Graves disease.

The chain couples TRBV6-1 to TRBJ2-1; 15 bases line up with TRBD2. Germline CDR1 and CDR2: MNHNS and SASEGT. The CDR3 is 18 residues long. Trimming removed 4 bases from V and 7 bases from J; junction bases left unmatched: 11. CDR3 sequence (DNA): TGTGCCAGCAGTGGGCATGAGGGACTAGCGGGAGGAGGGAATGAGCAGTTCTTC. Translation gives CASSGHEGLAGGGNEQFF.

The CDR3 sequence is CAWRAATVGGELFF. As DNA, the CDR3 is TGTGCCTGGAGGGCCGCGACAGTTGGGGGGGAGCTGTTTTTT. The chain links TRBV30 to TRBJ2-2; tentative D call: TRBD1 (5 bases). The CDR3 is 14 residues long. Between the trimmed V and J ends, which lost 3 bases and 8 bases, there was a span of 16 bases. Germline CDR1 reads GTSNPN; CDR2 reads SVGIG (reference sequence).

The chain joins TRBV6-5 to TRBJ2-5, with D perhaps matching TRBD1 or TRBD2 (6 bases each). The CDR3 extends over 16 amino acids. Per germline, CDR1 MNHEY and CDR2 SVGAGI. V dropped 3 bases and J dropped 2 bases, with 16 bases sitting between them. The CDR3 DNA reads as TGTGCCAGCAGTTATTTCGGGGGCGCGACTCAAGAGACCCAGTACTTC. Translating gives CASSYFGGATQETQYF.

The chain has TRBV25-1 and TRBJ1-6; 7 bases fit TRBD1. The CDR3 consists of 14 residues. CDR1 is MGHDK and CDR2 is SYGVNS in the germline V gene. With V trimmed by 4 bases and J by 9 bases, 6 bases remained unmatched. The CDR3 is CASSGRGAVSPLHF. The CDR3 nucleotides are TGTGCCAGCAGTGGCAGGGGGGCAGTTTCACCCCTCCACTTT.

This clonotype appeared many times. The CDR3 reads CASSFDRNSPLHF. The CDR3 DNA reads TGTGCCAGCAGTTTTGACAGGAATTCACCCCTCCACTTT. This chain uses TRBV12-3 or TRBV12-4 with TRBJ1-6, with D maybe TRBD1 (6 bases). This CDR3 has 13 residues. V dropped 3 bases and J dropped 7 bases, with 7 bases sitting between them.

This clonotype has just a few counts. The CDR3 DNA reads TGTGCCAGCAGCCAAGATCGAAGCAGCCAAGAGACCCAGTACTTC. This encodes CASSQDRSSQETQYF. The chain is built from TRBV3-1 and TRBJ2-5; D not resolved. Trimming removed 0 bases from V and 1 base from J, with 9 bases in between. Germline CDR1 is LGHDT and CDR2 is YNNKEL (reference sequence). The CDR3 covers 15 residues.

The chain uses TRBV24-1 and TRBJ2-5; D call uncertain. V lost 2 bases, J lost 2 bases, and 8 bases lay in between. The CDR3 runs to 14 residues. The germline V gene has CDR1 KGHDR and CDR2 SFDVKD. The CDR3: CATSDSGPQETQYF. Written as DNA, the CDR3 is TGTGCCACCAGTGATTCCGGGCCACAAGAGACCCAGTACTTC.

The J gene is TRBJ1-2, the V gene TRBV19, with D uncertain. The V gene lost 6 bases and the J gene lost 4 bases, with 18 bases spanning the gap. The CDR3 is made up of 15 amino acids. CDR1 and CDR2 (germline): LNHDA, SQIVND (reference sequence). The CDR3 coding sequence is TGTGCCAGTAGCCTCAGTCCAGGAGATACCTATGGCTACACCTTC. Translation gives CASSLSPGDTYGYTF.

The chain links TRBV4-1 to TRBJ1-2; D uncertain. Trimming shortened V by 0 bases and J by 8 bases, and 19 bases separated the two germline ends. Germline assignment: CDR1 MGHRA and CDR2 YSYEKL. This CDR3 contains 16 residues. As DNA, the CDR3 is TGCGCCAGCAGCCAAGAATTGCGCGGGAGATCTCGGGGCTACACCTTC. It translates to CASSQELRGRSRGYTF.

This clonotype was detected ten times or more. The chain links TRBV5-1 to TRBJ2-7, with 9 bases fitting TRBD1. V was pared by 1 base and J by 3 bases, with 2 bases of the junction left unmatched. This CDR3 spans 14 amino acids. Germline CDR1 and CDR2: SGHRS and YFSETQ. DNA for the CDR3: TGCGCCAGCAGCTTGCGGGACAGGGACTACGAGCAGTACTTC. This codes for CASSLRDRDYEQYF.

This chain connects TRBV11-2 to TRBJ1-6, with TRBD1 identical over 8 bases. CDR1 is SGHAT, CDR2 FQNNGV, per germline. V dropped 8 bases and J dropped 4; count of bases not matched to a gene: 4. The CDR3 extends over 14 amino acids. CDR3 in amino acids: CASGYRGYNSPLHF. CDR3 coding DNA: TGTGCCAGCGGTTACAGGGGGTATAATTCACCCCTCCACTTT.

Only a few counts were recorded for this clonotype. This chain connects TRBV2 to TRBJ2-2; possibly TRBD2 for D (6 bases). CDR1 is SNHLY, CDR2 FYNNEI, per germline. The V and J ends lost 6 bases and 7 bases respectively, with 15 bases between them. This CDR3 is built from 14 residues. The CDR3, as DNA: TGTGCCAGCAGGGGACTCGGATACATCGGGGAGCTGTTTTTT. Its protein product is CASRGLGYIGELFF.